This is a list of T cell receptor beta chains from one sample in a study of T cells in Graves' hyperthyroidism and ophthalmopathy. TCRdb processed the multiplex PCR reads anew with MiXCR; each CDR3 protein has one entry. The data contain hundreds of thousands of distinct CDR3 sequences, over 35% of them seen just once; the ten biggest clones take up roughly 8.3%. The sample taken for sequencing was blood. These receptors were obtained from a man aged 18 to 30 with Graves' hyperthyroidism. CDR3s include the opening cysteine and the closing phenylalanine or tryptophan. The D gene is left open where the match is weak. Size tells how often a clone was seen (once, few, many) or the class of an expanded clone, and some rows leave it out.

J,D,size,V,DNA,CDR3
TRBJ1-1,.,many,TRBV10-1,TGTGCCAGCAGTGAATCACTGAACACTGAAGCTTTCTTT,CASSESLNTEAFF
TRBJ1-2,.,.,TRBV19,TGTGCCGACTACTATGGCTACACCTTC,CADYYGYTF
TRBJ2-7,TRBD2,many,TRBV20-1,TGCAGTGCTAGCGCGGGAGTAGGAGAGCAGTACTTC,CSASAGVGEQYF
TRBJ2-7,TRBD1,few,TRBV5-1,TGCGCCAGCAGCCCAGGGGACACAACAGGGGACGAGCAGTACTTC,CASSPGDTTGDEQYF
TRBJ2-7,TRBD1,.,TRBV7-2,TGTGCCAGCAGCTTAAGGGGTGGACAGGCAAGCTACGAGCAGTACTTC,CASSLRGGQASYEQYF
TRBJ1-2,TRBD1,many,TRBV15,TGTGCCACCAGCATGAGACAGGGAGGCTATGGCTACACCTTC,CATSMRQGGYGYTF
TRBJ1-2,.,.,TRBV7-2,TGTGCCAGCAGCTGGGGCTTCCTAAAAACTTCGACCTTC,CASSWGFLKTSTF
TRBJ2-6,.,.,TRBV19,TGTGCCAGTAGTATCGGCGGAAGGGCCTACGTCCTGACTTTC,CASSIGGRAYVLTF
TRBJ1-2,.,once,TRBV29-1,TGCAGCGTTGAAAGGGGGTCGGATGGCTACACCTTC,CSVERGSDGYTF
TRBJ1-4,TRBD1,.,TRBV4-1,TGCGCCAGCAGCCACGGGAGGGGGCAGGGAAATGAAAAACTGTTTTTT,CASSHGRGQGNEKLFF
TRBJ1-2,.,few,TRBV7-2,TGTGCCAGCAGCCAAGATCGGGGAACAGACCTTTATGGCTACACCTTC,CASSQDRGTDLYGYTF
TRBJ2-5,TRBD1,many,TRBV7-9,TGTGCCAGCAGCTCCCAGGGGGCGAAGACCCAGTACTTC,CASSSQGAKTQYF
TRBJ1-5,.,.,TRBV4-1,TGCGCCAGCAGCCCTCATGGGGAGGGTCAGCCCCAGCATTTT,CASSPHGEGQPQHF
TRBJ1-6,TRBD1,.,TRBV15,TGTGCCACCAGTAACAGGGGGCGGCATAATTCACCCCTCCACTTT,CATSNRGRHNSPLHF
TRBJ2-6,.,.,TRBV29-1,TGCAGCGTTGACGGGGGCACTGGGGCCAACGTCCTGACTTTC,CSVDGGTGANVLTF
TRBJ1-4,.,.,TRBV25-1,TGTGCCAGCAGTGAATTAGGGGAGCGGACAACTAATGAAAAACTGTTTTTT,CASSELGERTTNEKLFF
TRBJ2-7,TRBD2,.,TRBV5-6,TGTGCCAGCAGCTTCACCACTAGCGGGAGTTCCTACGAGCAGTACTTC,CASSFTTSGSSYEQYF
TRBJ1-5,.,.,TRBV29-1,TGCAGCGCTGGGACTAGCCGAGGAGAGACCCAGCATTTT,CSAGTSRGETQHF
TRBJ1-1,.,many,TRBV20-1,TGCAGTGCTAGAGATGGGCAGGGCGCTGAAGCTTTCTTT,CSARDGQGAEAFF
TRBJ1-5,.,.,TRBV5-5,TGTGCCAGCAGCCCGAGACATTATAGCAATCAGCCCCAGCATTTT,CASSPRHYSNQPQHF
TRBJ1-5,.,.,TRBV2,TGTGCCAGCAGCCCCCCTCTCCGGGGCAATCAGCCCCAGCATTTT,CASSPPLRGNQPQHF
TRBJ1-5,.,.,TRBV19,TGTGCCAGTCAACGGTCCGGGTTCGATCCCCAGCATTTT,CASQRSGFDPQHF
TRBJ2-1,TRBD1,.,TRBV10-2,TGCGCCAGCAGTGAGGAGGACAGGGGGCATGTAGATGAGCAGTTCTTC,CASSEEDRGHVDEQFF
TRBJ2-7,.,.,TRBV11-2,TGTGCCAGCAGCGCGTGGGGCGAGCAGTACTTC,CASSAWGEQYF
TRBJ2-5,.,.,TRBV11-2,TGTGCCAGCAGCTTAGAAGTCGCAGGATTTAAAGAGACCCAGTACTTC,CASSLEVAGFKETQYF
TRBJ2-5,.,few,TRBV5-5,TGTGCCAGCAGCCAAGAATGGCACTTAGAGACCCAGTACTTC,CASSQEWHLETQYF
TRBJ1-1,.,few,TRBV20-1,TGCAGTGCTAGCGGGGTTGGGACTGAAGCTTTCTTT,CSASGVGTEAFF
TRBJ2-5,.,few,TRBV5-1,TGCGCCAGCAGCTTTAGCAGCGGACTTCAAGAGACCCAGTACTTC,CASSFSSGLQETQYF
TRBJ1-3,.,many,TRBV14,TGTGCCAGCAGACCCGCAGCTGGAAACACCATATATTTT,CASRPAAGNTIYF
TRBJ1-1,.,many,TRBV2,TGTGCCAGCAGGGCTTTACAGGGTATGGCCTCTGAAGCTTTCTTT,CASRALQGMASEAFF
TRBJ1-5,.,.,TRBV20-1,TGCAGTGCCGAAGGGACAAAGGGCAATCAGCCCCAGCATTTT,CSAEGTKGNQPQHF
TRBJ1-1,.,few,TRBV2,TGTGCCAGCAGCGCCCAGGGACACACTGAAGCTTTCTTT,CASSAQGHTEAFF
TRBJ2-7,.,.,TRBV9,TGTGCCAGCAGCGTAGGGGGATTTTCCTACGAGCAGTACTTC,CASSVGGFSYEQYF
TRBJ2-7,.,.,TRBV11-1,TGTGCCAGCAGGTCGGGGGACTACGAGCAGTACTTC,CASRSGDYEQYF
TRBJ2-2,.,.,TRBV5-1,TGCGCCAGCAGCTTGGTTCGCTCGACAGGGAACACCGGGGAGCTGTTTTTT,CASSLVRSTGNTGELFF
TRBJ1-6,.,.,TRBV10-1,TGCGCCAGCGTTGTGGATCACTCCTATAATTCACCCCTCCACTTT,CASVVDHSYNSPLHF
TRBJ2-7,.,.,TRBV4-1,TGCGCCAGCAGCCAACAAAATTCAGGGGACTACGAGCAGTACTTC,CASSQQNSGDYEQYF
TRBJ2-7,.,.,TRBV6-6,TGTGCCAGCAGCACCCTCTCGGCCGGCGAGCAGTACTTC,CASSTLSAGEQYF
TRBJ1-2,.,.,TRBV2,TGTGCCAGCAGCCCCAGGGGTTTGAGGGGAACTAAAGGCTACACCTTC,CASSPRGLRGTKGYTF
TRBJ2-7,.,.,TRBV2,TGTGCCAGCACCCTGACTGTGGGCCACGAGCAGTACTTC,CASTLTVGHEQYF
TRBJ2-7,TRBD1,few,TRBV6-2/TRBV6-3,TGTGCCAGCACCCCAAGGGACAGGCAGTACGAGCAGTACTTC,CASTPRDRQYEQYF
TRBJ1-4,.,many,TRBV9,TGTGCCAGCAGCGTAGGTCGGGCAGTAGCTGAAAAACTGTTTTTT,CASSVGRAVAEKLFF
TRBJ1-1,.,many,TRBV11-3,TGTGCCAGCAGCTTAAGAGAAGACGCTTTCTTT,CASSLREDAFF
TRBJ2-5,.,.,TRBV10-3,TGTGCCATCAGTGAATCCTCCCGGGGGGAGACCCAGTACTTC,CAISESSRGETQYF
TRBJ1-4,.,.,TRBV20-1,TGCAGTGCCATCCCGGGGGCGGAAGAAAAACTGTTTTTT,CSAIPGAEEKLFF
TRBJ1-6,TRBD1,.,TRBV6-5,TGTGCCAGCAGTAGAGCAACAGGGGCAAGGATTAGCTCCTATAATTCACCCCTCCACTTT,CASSRATGARISSYNSPLHF
TRBJ2-5,.,.,TRBV7-6,TGTGCCAGCAGCCAAGGTGGTACAGGGAATAGGGAGACCCAGTACTTC,CASSQGGTGNRETQYF
TRBJ1-2,.,.,TRBV14,TGTGCCAGCAGCTCGAACAGGGTCGGCTACACCTTC,CASSSNRVGYTF
TRBJ1-5,.,.,TRBV5-6,TGTGCCAGCAGTCCCGGGACAACAAATCAGCCCCAGCATTTT,CASSPGTTNQPQHF
TRBJ1-5,TRBD1,.,TRBV6-5,TGTGCCAGCAGTTCCGATGGACAGGAGCAGCATTTT,CASSSDGQEQHF
TRBJ2-7,.,.,TRBV7-8,TGTGCCAGCAGCTTGGGGGGAACCACTTGGGAGCAGTACTTC,CASSLGGTTWEQYF
TRBJ1-6,.,.,TRBV13,TGTGCCAGCAGCTCCTCCCGGGAGGGTTACAGCTCCTATAATTCACCCCTCCACTTT,CASSSSREGYSSYNSPLHF
TRBJ1-1,.,.,TRBV5-1,TGCGCCAGCAGCCTGTCCGGAGGGGGGAGGAACACTGAAGCTTTCTTT,CASSLSGGGRNTEAFF